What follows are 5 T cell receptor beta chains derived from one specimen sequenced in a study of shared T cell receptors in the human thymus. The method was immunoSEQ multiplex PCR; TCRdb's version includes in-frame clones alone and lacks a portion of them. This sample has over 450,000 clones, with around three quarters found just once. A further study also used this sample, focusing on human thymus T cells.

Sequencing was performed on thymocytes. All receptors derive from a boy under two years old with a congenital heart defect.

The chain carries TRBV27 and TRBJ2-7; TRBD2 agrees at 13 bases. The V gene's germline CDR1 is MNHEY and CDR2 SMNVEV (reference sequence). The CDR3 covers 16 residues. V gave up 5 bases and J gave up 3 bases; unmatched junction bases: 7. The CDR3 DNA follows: TGTGCCAGCAGTAAGACTAGCGGGAGGCTGCGCTACGAGCAGTACTTC. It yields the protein CASSKTSGRLRYEQYF.

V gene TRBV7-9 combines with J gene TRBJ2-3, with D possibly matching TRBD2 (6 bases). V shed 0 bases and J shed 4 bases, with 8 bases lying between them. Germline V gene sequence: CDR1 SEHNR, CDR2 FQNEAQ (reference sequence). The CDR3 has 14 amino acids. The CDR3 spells CASSLASGADTQYF. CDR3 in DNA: TGTGCCAGCAGCTTAGCCTCGGGGGCAGATACGCAGTATTTT. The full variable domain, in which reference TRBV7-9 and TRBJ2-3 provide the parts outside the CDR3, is DTGVSQNPRHKITKRGQNVTFRCDPISEHNRLYWYRQTLGQGPEFLTYFQNEAQLEKSRLLSDRFSAERPKGSFSTLEIQRTEQGDSAMYLCASSLASGADTQYFGPGTRLTVL.

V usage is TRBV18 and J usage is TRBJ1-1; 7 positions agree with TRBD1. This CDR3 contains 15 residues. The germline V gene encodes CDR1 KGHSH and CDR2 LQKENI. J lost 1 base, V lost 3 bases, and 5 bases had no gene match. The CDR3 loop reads CASSPAGGRNTEAFF. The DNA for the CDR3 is TGTGCCAGCTCACCCGCAGGGGGGCGGAACACTGAAGCTTTCTTT. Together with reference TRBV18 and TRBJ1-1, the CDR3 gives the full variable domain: NAGVMQNPRHLVRRRGQEARLRCSPMKGHSHVYWYRQLPEEGLKFMVYLQKENIIDESGMPKERFSAEFPKEGPSILRIQQVVRGDSAAYFCASSPAGGRNTEAFFGQGTRLTVV.

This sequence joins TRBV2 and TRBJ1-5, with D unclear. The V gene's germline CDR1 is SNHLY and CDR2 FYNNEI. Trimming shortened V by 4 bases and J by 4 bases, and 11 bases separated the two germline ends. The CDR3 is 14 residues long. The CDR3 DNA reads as TGTGCCAGCAGTGCCGACGAGGATAATCAGCCCCAGCATTTT. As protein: CASSADEDNQPQHF.

The CDR3 DNA reads TGTGCCAGCAGCGTTCGGGGAGGACAGGGGCCTTCCTACGAGCAGTACTTC. Translation gives CASSVRGGQGPSYEQYF. V is TRBV9 and J is TRBJ2-7; 9 positions agree with TRBD1. V gave up 2 bases and J gave up 1 base; unmatched junction bases: 10. This CDR3 is 17 amino acids long. Germline CDR1 and CDR2: SGDLS and YYNGEE.